What follows are 7 T cell receptor beta chains derived from one specimen sequenced in a study of cytotoxic CD8 clonotypes in ibrutinib-treated CLL. Profiling relied on immunoSEQ multiplex PCR, and the TCRdb table lists in-frame clones only, not all of them. Altogether roughly 160,000 clones are present, over 65% being singletons, with the ten largest covering roughly 2%. The source material was PBMCs, sampled after 12 months of ibrutinib treatment. The receptors shown here come from a human donor with chronic lymphocytic leukemia.

The chain combines TRBV5-5 with TRBJ2-7; 8 bases match TRBD1. This CDR3 has 15 amino acids. Trimming took 1 base from V and 0 from J; bases not matched to a gene: 3. Germline values: CDR1 SGHKS, CDR2 YYEKEE (reference sequence). The CDR3 nucleotides are TGTGCCAGCAGCTTGAGGACAGGGAGCTCCTACGAGCAGTACTTC. Amino acid sequence: CASSLRTGSSYEQYF.

The rearrangement uses TRBV19 and TRBJ2-4, with a weak D call TRBD1 (5 bases). V was clipped by 1 base and J by 8 bases, with 12 bases between them. Germline CDR1 reads LNHDA; CDR2 reads SQIVND (reference sequence). The CDR3 covers 14 residues. The CDR3 loop reads CASSIVAGIDIQYF. The CDR3 region has the DNA TGTGCCAGTAGTATAGTTGCAGGGATCGACATTCAGTACTTC.

This clone has a single count. The chain joins TRBV11-2 to TRBJ2-5; TRBD2 aligns across 11 bases. The germline gives CDR1 SGHAT, CDR2 FQNNGV. J gave up 5 bases and V 2 bases, and 16 bases lay outside the gene matches. The CDR3 is 19 residues long. The CDR3: CASSLSWGELAGGRETQYF. CDR3 DNA: TGTGCCAGCAGCTTATCTTGGGGCGAGCTAGCGGGGGGAAGGGAGACCCAGTACTTC. Variable domain in full (rest from reference TRBV11-2 and TRBJ2-5): EAGVAQSPRYKIIEKRQSVAFWCNPISGHATLYWYQQILGQGPKLLIQFQNNGVVDDSQLPKDRFSAERLKGVDSTLKIQPAKLEDSAVYLCASSLSWGELAGGRETQYFGPGTRLLVL.

J is TRBJ2-7 and V is TRBV7-5; TRBD1, as called in the table, went unchecked against the DNA. TRBV7-5 is a recognized pseudogene. The CDR3 contains 12 residues. CDR3: CARSTQGYEQYF. The CDR3 DNA reads TGTGCCAGAAGCACCCAGGGTTACGAGCAGTACTTC.

The chain employs TRBV6-5 and TRBJ1-1, with TRBD1 identical over 7 bases. There are 14 residues in the CDR3. V trimming: 6 bases; J trimming: 7 bases; junction bases outside the gene matches: 11. CDR1 is MNHEY and CDR2 is SVGAGI in the germline V gene. The CDR3: CASRRNRGPIEAFF. DNA of the CDR3: TGTGCCAGCAGGAGGAACAGGGGCCCGATTGAAGCTTTCTTT.

The chain uses TRBV28 and TRBJ1-4; 7 bases match TRBD1. V lost 7 bases to trimming and J lost 5 bases; unmatched junction nucleotides: 7. This CDR3 has 14 residues. Germline values: CDR1 MDHEN, CDR2 SYDVKM. CDR3 sequence (DNA): TGTGCCAGCACCCCGGGACAGCGAAATGAAAAACTGTTTTTT. Protein product: CASTPGQRNEKLFF.

The chain has TRBV9 and TRBJ2-7; the D call may be TRBD1 or TRBD2 (5 bases each). Between the trimmed V and J ends, which lost 2 bases and 0 bases, there was a span of 12 bases. The CDR3 spans 15 residues. Germline CDR1 is SGDLS and CDR2 is YYNGEE. Here the CDR3 DNA reads TGTGCCAGCAGCGTCAGGGACGAACACTCCTACGAGCAGTACTTC. Translating gives CASSVRDEHSYEQYF.